Below are 32 T cell receptor beta chains sequenced from a single sample in a study of blood T cell repertoires in COVID-19. Method: immunoSEQ multiplex PCR; TCRdb's copy keeps in-frame clones and lacks some. The table shows more than 200,000 clones, with 65% to 85% occurring only once. Material for sequencing was PBMCs or T cells enriched from blood (not recorded which). Receptors originate from a middle-aged woman with acute COVID-19.

V gene TRBV5-6 combines with J gene TRBJ1-5, with D uncertain. This CDR3 is 14 amino acids long. Trimming took off 10 bases at V and 2 bases at J, with 16 bases between the two ends. Germline V gene lookup returns CDR1 SGHDT and CDR2 YYEEEE. CDR3 DNA: TGTGCCTCATCGATTGGTCGGGGCAATCAGCCCCAGCATTTT. This encodes CASSIGRGNQPQHF.

This chain joins TRBV2 and TRBJ1-2, with 8 bases fitting TRBD1. Unmatched junction bases numbered 4, after V lost 10 bases and J lost 3 bases. CDR3 length equals 12 residues. Germline values: CDR1 SNHLY, CDR2 FYNNEI. CDR3 sequence: CAKSTGDYGYTF. Here the CDR3 DNA reads TGTGCCAAATCGACAGGGGACTATGGCTACACCTTC.

The V call is TRBV10-3, the J call TRBJ2-3; TRBD1 matches at 8 bases. Trimming took 10 bases from V and 2 from J; bases not matched to a gene: 11. Germline lookup yields CDR1 ENHRY and CDR2 SYGVKD. The CDR3 runs to 15 residues. The CDR3 spells CATLNQGAATDTQYF. As DNA, the CDR3 is TGTGCCACCCTTAATCAGGGGGCTGCCACAGATACGCAGTATTTT.

J is TRBJ1-1 and V is TRBV25-1; D is undetermined. Trimming left V 4 bases short and J 6 bases short, with 9 bases between. This CDR3 comprises 12 residues. Germline CDR1 is MGHDK and CDR2 is SYGVNS. The CDR3 DNA is TGTGCCAGCAGTGTGAACGGTCCTGAAGCTTTCTTT. Amino acids: CASSVNGPEAFF.

The rearrangement uses TRBV7-3 and TRBJ2-4; D is perhaps TRBD2 (7 bases). V lost 4 bases, J lost 6 bases, and 16 bases lay in between. Germline CDR1 and CDR2: SGHTA and FQGTGA. This CDR3 contains 15 residues. The CDR3 loop reads CASSWFAGAGNIQYF. In DNA, the CDR3 is TGTGCCAGCAGCTGGTTCGCGGGGGCGGGAAACATTCAGTACTTC.

This chain uses TRBV7-6 with TRBJ2-5, with D possibly TRBD1 on 6 matching bases. The CDR3 runs to 15 residues. The germline gives CDR1 SGHVS, CDR2 FNYEAQ. V lost 2 bases to trimming and J lost 2 bases, with 12 bases between them. CDR3 residues: CASSLFGQPQETQYF. In DNA, the CDR3 is TGTGCCAGCAGCTTATTCGGACAGCCACAAGAGACCCAGTACTTC.

This chain connects TRBV6-2 or TRBV6-3 to TRBJ2-1, with 8 bases matching TRBD2. The CDR3 runs to 15 residues. Losses at the gene ends were 2 bases for V and 4 bases for J; bases not matched to a gene: 4. CDR1 and CDR2 from the germline V gene are MNHEY and SVGEGT. The CDR3 DNA reads as TGTGCCAGCAGTTACAGCGGGAGTCCGTACAATGAGCAGTTCTTC. It codes for CASSYSGSPYNEQFF.

This clone was seen more than once but under ten times. The V call is TRBV5-6, the J call TRBJ1-2; D not resolved. The CDR3 length is 15 residues. V was cut by 4 bases and J by 0 bases, with 13 bases left in between. CDR1 and CDR2 (germline): SGHDT, YYEEEE. In nucleotides, the CDR3 is TGTGCCAGCAGCCCCCTACTCTATACTAACTATGGCTACACCTTC. Translated: CASSPLLYTNYGYTF.

This clone has just one count. The chain uses TRBV6-6 and TRBJ1-5; TRBD1 agrees at 7 bases. The germline gives CDR1 MNHNY, CDR2 SVGAGI (reference sequence). V lost 5 bases and J lost 4; bases outside the gene matches: 2. The length of the CDR3 is 13 residues. For the CDR3, the DNA is TGTGCCAGCAGTACGACAGGGAATCAGCCCCAGCATTTT. Amino acids: CASSTTGNQPQHF.

This chain connects TRBV5-4 to TRBJ2-4; 10 nucleotides match TRBD2. From germline, CDR1 is SGHNT and CDR2 YYREEE (reference sequence). The CDR3 contains 16 residues. V was pared by 0 bases and J by 5 bases, with 5 bases of the junction left unmatched. The DNA of the CDR3 is TGTGCCAGCAGCTTGGGGTTAGCGGGGGGCCAAAACATTCAGTACTTC. Its protein product is CASSLGLAGGQNIQYF.

The rearrangement links TRBV24-1 to TRBJ2-1; 11 nucleotides line up with TRBD2. CDR1 is KGHDR and CDR2 is SFDVKD in the germline V gene. Trimming took 7 bases from V and 7 from J; bases not matched to a gene: 5. The CDR3 loop spans 14 amino acids. The DNA for the CDR3 is TGTGCCACCAGGGATAGCGGGAGGGGAAATGAGCAGTTCTTC. It is translated as CATRDSGRGNEQFF.

The rearrangement links TRBV28 to TRBJ1-3; D remains ambiguous. Germline assignment: CDR1 MDHEN and CDR2 SYDVKM. CDR3 length: 14 residues. V lost 7 bases and J lost 7, with 17 bases in between. Here the CDR3 DNA reads TGTGCCAGCACCGAGTCAAGCGCGGTTAACACCATATATTTT. Translation gives CASTESSAVNTIYF.

The table lists this clone with a count of one. The rearrangement links TRBV28 to TRBJ1-2; maybe TRBD1 (6 bases). V lost 3 bases to trimming and J lost 2 bases, with 10 bases between them. The germline gives CDR1 MDHEN, CDR2 SYDVKM. The CDR3 is 14 amino acids. The CDR3 protein is CASSFGGANYGYTF. The CDR3 DNA is TGTGCCAGCAGTTTTGGGGGGGCGAACTATGGCTACACCTTC.

The chain combines TRBV6-1 with TRBJ1-5; 7 bases match TRBD1. Looked up from germline, CDR1 is MNHNS and CDR2 is SASEGT. The CDR3 contains 15 residues. The trim removed 3 bases at V and 4 bases at J, leaving 6 bases unmatched. The CDR3 bases are TGTGCCAGCAGTGAGGGGACAGATGTTAATCAGCCCCAGCATTTT. It is translated as CASSEGTDVNQPQHF.

V usage is TRBV2 and J usage is TRBJ2-1; no definite D call. The CDR3 consists of 11 residues. V was trimmed by 3 bases and J by 11 bases, leaving 8 bases between them. Germline V gives CDR1 SNHLY, CDR2 FYNNEI. Written as DNA, the CDR3 is TGTGCCAGCAGTGAGTCTAGAAAGCAGTTCTTC. This translates into CASSESRKQFF.

The gene calls are TRBV5-6 and TRBJ2-3; D call uncertain. Germline lookup yields CDR1 SGHDT and CDR2 YYEEEE. The CDR3 spans 14 residues. Between the trimmed V and J ends, which lost 2 bases and 2 bases, there was a span of 9 bases. In nucleotides, the CDR3 is TGTGCCAGCAGCTTTAAACTGTCCACAGATACGCAGTATTTT. It translates to CASSFKLSTDTQYF.

V gene TRBV5-4 combines with J gene TRBJ2-7; TRBD1 aligns across 9 bases. With 5 bases clipped from V and 2 bases from J, the junction kept 11 bases outside the gene matches. This CDR3 has 16 residues. Germline values: CDR1 SGHNT, CDR2 YYREEE (reference sequence). CDR3 amino acids: CASSRRTGATTYEQYF. CDR3 nucleotide sequence: TGTGCCAGCAGTCGCCGGACAGGGGCAACGACCTACGAGCAGTACTTC.

V gene TRBV5-1 combines with J gene TRBJ2-3; D is perhaps TRBD2 (6 bases). The CDR3 has 17 amino acids. Per germline, CDR1 SGHRS and CDR2 YFSETQ. V was clipped by 0 bases and J by 2 bases, with 16 bases between them. The chain's CDR3 is CASSLGVARGSTDTQYF. The CDR3 nucleotides are TGCGCCAGCAGCTTGGGGGTCGCGCGGGGTTCCACAGATACGCAGTATTTT.

A few counts support this clone. The V gene is TRBV28, the J gene TRBJ1-1; 7 bases match TRBD1. Germline lookup yields CDR1 MDHEN and CDR2 SYDVKM. The CDR3 totals 15 residues. V lost 4 bases to trimming and J lost 0 bases; unmatched junction nucleotides: 5. CDR3 sequence reads: CASSSPTGLNTEAFF. Here the CDR3 DNA reads TGTGCCAGCAGTTCCCCGACAGGGCTGAACACTGAAGCTTTCTTT.

The chain has TRBV30 and TRBJ2-7; D is possibly TRBD2 (7 bases). CDR1 is GTSNPN and CDR2 is SVGIG in the germline V gene (reference sequence). CDR3 length equals 14 residues. The V and J ends lost 5 bases and 0 bases respectively, with 14 bases between them. The CDR3 nucleotides are TGTGCCTGGGGGTCCGGGGGGCGCTCCTACGAGCAGTACTTC. Protein sequence: CAWGSGGRSYEQYF.

The chain recombines TRBV27 with TRBJ1-5; the D gene is possibly TRBD1 (5 bases). In germline, CDR1 is MNHEY, CDR2 SMNVEV (reference sequence). With 3 bases removed from V and 1 base from J, the gap between germline ends came to 10 bases. The CDR3 consists of 15 residues. CDR3 coding DNA: TGTGCCAGCAGTTTCAGGGTGGGGAGCAATCAGCCCCAGCATTTT. Residues: CASSFRVGSNQPQHF.

This clone occurred a few times. The rearrangement joins TRBV10-3 to TRBJ1-1; 11 bases line up with TRBD1. J lost 5 bases, V lost 8 bases, and 10 bases had no gene match. This CDR3 contains 15 residues. CDR1 is ENHRY and CDR2 is SYGVKD in the germline V gene. For the CDR3, the DNA is TGTGCCATCGGGGGGACAGGGGGAGGGGGAACTGAAGCTTTCTTT. Encoded protein: CAIGGTGGGGTEAFF.

The chain has TRBV19 and TRBJ2-7; D not certain. Germline CDR1 reads LNHDA; CDR2 reads SQIVND (reference sequence). The V gene lost 5 bases and the J gene lost 4 bases, with 21 bases spanning the gap. CDR3 length: 16 amino acids. The CDR3 region is CASSLSPGDTWYEQYF. The CDR3 DNA reads TGTGCCAGTAGTCTAAGCCCTGGCGACACGTGGTACGAGCAGTACTTC.

CDR3 loop: CASIRQGRNYGYTF. The DNA of the CDR3 is TGTGCCAGCATCAGACAGGGTCGGAACTATGGCTACACCTTC. The chain has TRBV2 and TRBJ1-2; 7 nucleotides match TRBD1. V trimming: 7 bases; J trimming: 2 bases; junction bases outside the gene matches: 7. Looked up from germline, CDR1 is SNHLY and CDR2 is FYNNEI. The CDR3 runs to 14 residues.

The V call is TRBV24-1, the J call TRBJ2-1, with 14 nucleotides matching TRBD2. Looked up from germline, CDR1 is KGHDR and CDR2 is SFDVKD. This CDR3 is 16 amino acids long. Trimming took 7 bases from V and 1 from J; bases not matched to a gene: 2. CDR3 loop: CATRRTSGGSYNEQFF. The CDR3 nucleotides read TGTGCCACCAGACGGACTAGCGGGGGGTCCTACAATGAGCAGTTCTTC.

The chain has TRBV7-2 and TRBJ1-5; TRBD1 aligns across 9 bases. Germline assignment: CDR1 SGHTA and CDR2 FQGNSA. The CDR3 runs 15 residues. The V segment lost 5 bases and the J segment 5 bases; nucleotides outside the gene matches: 7. Here the CDR3 reads CASSGRTGGDQPQHF. CDR3 bases: TGTGCCAGCAGCGGTCGAACAGGGGGCGATCAGCCCCAGCATTTT.

This clone was observed a single time. The chain employs TRBV28 and TRBJ1-6; D uncertain. The CDR3 spans 14 residues. The germline V gene has CDR1 MDHEN and CDR2 SYDVKM. V gave up 1 base and J gave up 10 bases, with 11 bases separating them. This chain's CDR3 is CASSLYREQSPLHF. In DNA, the CDR3 is TGTGCCAGCAGTTTATACCGGGAACAATCACCCCTCCACTTT.

There are a few counts of this clone. The chain has TRBV24-1 and TRBJ1-5, with TRBD1 matching over 9 bases. The CDR3 is 14 amino acids. The germline CDR1 and CDR2 sequences are KGHDR and SFDVKD. J gave up 4 bases and V 9 bases, and 6 bases lay outside the gene matches. CDR3 in amino acids: CATWTGDQNQPQHF. The CDR3 nucleotides read TGTGCCACCTGGACAGGGGATCAAAATCAGCCCCAGCATTTT.

This rearrangement joins TRBV28 to TRBJ2-3; a possible D gene is TRBD2 (6 bases). The CDR3 has 14 amino acids. V dropped 2 bases and J dropped 7 bases, with 13 bases sitting between them. CDR1 MDHEN and CDR2 SYDVKM come from the germline V gene. The CDR3 protein is CASSLTTLAYTQYF. The CDR3 DNA reads TGTGCCAGCAGTTTAACCACACTAGCTTATACGCAGTATTTT. Full variable domain (outside the CDR3, taken from reference TRBV28 and TRBJ2-3): DVKVTQSSRYLVKRTGEKVFLECVQDMDHENMFWYRQDPGLGLRLIYFSYDVKMKEKGDIPEGYSVSREKKERFSLILESASTNQTSMYLCASSLTTLAYTQYFGPGTRLTVL.

The rearrangement links TRBV27 to TRBJ1-5; TRBD1 is a possible D gene (5 bases). The CDR3 totals 13 residues. Germline CDR1 is MNHEY and CDR2 is SMNVEV (reference sequence). The V end lost 6 bases, the J end lost 3 bases, and 9 bases lay between the germline ends. This chain's CDR3 is CASSGGYNQPQHF. DNA of the CDR3: TGTGCCAGCAGCGGGGGTTACAATCAGCCCCAGCATTTT.

This chain links TRBV15 with TRBJ2-7; possibly TRBD2 for D (6 bases). The V gene lost 5 bases and the J gene lost 2 bases, with 25 bases spanning the gap. Germline CDR1 LNHNV, CDR2 YYDKDF (reference sequence). The CDR3 consists of 18 residues. CDR3: CATSGGSEQQVTAYEQYF. As DNA, the CDR3 is TGTGCCACCAGCGGAGGGTCCGAACAACAGGTTACCGCCTACGAGCAGTACTTC.

The V and J genes are TRBV6-6 and TRBJ1-1, with D perhaps matching TRBD1 (6 bases). The V end lost 8 bases, the J end lost 4 bases, and 11 bases lay between the germline ends. This CDR3 has 12 amino acids. Germline values: CDR1 MNHNY, CDR2 SVGAGI (reference sequence). DNA for the CDR3: TGTGCCAGCGCGGGGGGCAGCACTGAAGCTTTCTTT. Encoded protein: CASAGGSTEAFF.